The present TCR beta chain was sequenced within a study of OX40 agonist ivuxolimab in advanced cancers. Study at large: With ivuxolimab, an agonistic anti-OX40 (CD134) antibody, patients were treated. Patients got intravenous ivuxolimab at 0.01 to 10 mg/kg every 2 weeks. Mean age around 60 years, range roughly 20 to 85; about 81% male. Enrollees could have had prior anti-PD-1, anti-PD-L1 or anti-CTLA-4 therapy, which around 43% had received.

Assay used: immunoSEQ multiplex PCR; TCRdb lists only in-frame clones, some missing. The sample has some 80,000 clones, 89% seen once; the top ten hold around 2.4%. The source material was CD4+ or CD8+ T cells sorted from blood, sampled in a trial of the OX40 agonist ivuxolimab. The TCR was taken from an adult with an advanced solid tumor such as melanoma, head and neck, liver or kidney cancer.

The CDR3 protein is CASSPRTSYEQYF. The CDR3 DNA is TGTGCCAGTAGTCCCCGGACCTCCTACGAGCAGTACTTC. The chain combines TRBV19 with TRBJ2-7; D is ambiguous. V lost 5 bases, J lost 0 bases, and 8 bases lay in between. The CDR3 is 13 residues long. The germline V gene encodes CDR1 LNHDA and CDR2 SQIVND (reference sequence).